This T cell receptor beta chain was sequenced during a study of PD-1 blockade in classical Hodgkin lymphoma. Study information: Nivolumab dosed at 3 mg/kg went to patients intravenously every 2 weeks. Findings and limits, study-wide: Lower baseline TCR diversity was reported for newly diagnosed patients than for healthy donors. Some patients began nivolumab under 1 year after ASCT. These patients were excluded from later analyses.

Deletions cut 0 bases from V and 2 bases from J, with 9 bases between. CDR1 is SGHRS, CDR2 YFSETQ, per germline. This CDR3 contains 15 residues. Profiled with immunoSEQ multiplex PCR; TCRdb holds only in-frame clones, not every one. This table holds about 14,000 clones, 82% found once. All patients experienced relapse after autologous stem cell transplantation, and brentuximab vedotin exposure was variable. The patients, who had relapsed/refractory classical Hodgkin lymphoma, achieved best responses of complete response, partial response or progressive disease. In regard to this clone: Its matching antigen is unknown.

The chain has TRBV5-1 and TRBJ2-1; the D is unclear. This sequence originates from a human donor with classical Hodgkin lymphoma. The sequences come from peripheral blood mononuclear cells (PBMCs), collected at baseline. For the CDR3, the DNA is TGCGCCAGCAGCTTGGGCGGTCAGACCTACAATGAGCAGTTCTTC. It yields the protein CASSLGGQTYNEQFF. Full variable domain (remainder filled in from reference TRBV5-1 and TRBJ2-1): KAGVTQTPRYLIKTRGQQVTLSCSPISGHRSVSWYQQTPGQGLQFLFEYFSETQRNKGNFPGRFSGRQFSNSRSEMNVSTLELGDSALYLCASSLGGQTYNEQFFGPGTRLTVL.